This T cell receptor (beta chain) was recorded in a study of T cell repertoires in cytomegalovirus infection. One entry per CDR3 protein results from TCRdb running MiXCR on the reads. The data hold roughly 180,000 distinct CDR3 sequences, with roughly 27% observed a single time. With 4 bases removed from V and 3 bases from J, the gap between germline ends came to 17 bases. Germline lookup yields CDR1 LNHDA and CDR2 SQIVND (reference sequence). The CDR3 contains 16 residues. The J gene is TRBJ2-3, the V gene TRBV19; the D gene is possibly TRBD1 (6 bases). Sequencing input: PBMCs. The sequence came from a human donor in good health (CMV status not recorded). Some clones in this sample may be carry-over from other donors' samples. The DNA of the CDR3 is TGTGCCAGTAGTACAACCGGGACAAGAGAAACAGATACGCAGTATTTT. Protein: CASSTTGTRETDTQYF. Full variable domain (missing parts from reference TRBV19 and TRBJ2-3): DGGITQSPKYLFRKEGQNVTLSCEQNLNHDAMYWYRQDPGQGLRLIYYSQIVNDFQKGDIAEGYSVSREKKESFPLTVTSAQKNPTAFYLCASSTTGTRETDTQYFGPGTRLTVL.